The 17 T cell receptor beta chains below were found in one sample sequenced in a study of cytomegalovirus exposure and HLA in healthy donors. Vbeta (60) and Jbeta (13) primers were used in the PCR. TCRdb's table, derived via immunoSEQ multiplex PCR, lists solely in-frame clones and lacks some. The data hold about 77,000 clones, with more than 75% observed a single time. The sample consisted of PBMCs. Source of these receptors: a middle-aged man in good health and CMV-seronegative.

The V gene is TRBV30, the J gene TRBJ1-1; TRBD1 agrees at 11 bases. Germline V gene sequence: CDR1 GTSNPN, CDR2 SVGIG (reference sequence). This CDR3 is built from 14 residues. Trimming took 5 bases from V and 5 from J; bases not matched to a gene: 7. In DNA form, the CDR3 reads TGTGCCTGGGGACAGGGGGCGTTTTTGACTGAAGCTTTCTTT. Its protein is CAWGQGAFLTEAFF. Filled out from reference TRBV30 and TRBJ1-1, the complete variable domain reads SQTIHQWPATLVQPVGSPLSLECTVEGTSNPNLYWYRQAAGRGLQLLFYSVGIGQISSEVPQNLSASRPQDRQFILSSKKLLLSDSGFYLCAWGQGAFLTEAFFGQGTRLTVV.

The chain combines TRBV7-3 with TRBJ1-1, with D possibly TRBD1 on 5 matching bases. Trimming removed 5 bases at V and 4 bases at J, with 26 bases between. Germline-derived CDR1 and CDR2 are SGHTA and FQGTGA. CDR3 size: 18 residues. The CDR3 sequence: CASSPGGAGPRDFTEAFF. The CDR3 DNA sequence: TGTGCCAGCAGCCCCGGAGGTGCGGGGCCTCGGGATTTCACTGAAGCTTTCTTT.

The rearrangement uses TRBV7-2 and TRBJ2-3; 10 bases map to TRBD1. This CDR3 comprises 16 residues. From germline, CDR1 is SGHTA and CDR2 FQGNSA. The trim removed 5 bases at V and 2 bases at J, leaving 7 bases unmatched. CDR3 in DNA: TGTGCCAGCAGCCTCATGGGGACAGGGGCCACAGATACGCAGTATTTT. It yields the protein CASSLMGTGATDTQYF.

V is TRBV5-4 and J is TRBJ2-1, with a weak D call TRBD1 (6 bases). The CDR3 runs 14 residues. The germline V gene has CDR1 SGHNT and CDR2 YYREEE (reference sequence). V was trimmed by 2 bases and J by 2 bases, leaving 8 bases between them. CDR3 in amino acids: CASSLTGPYNEQFF. CDR3 DNA sequence: TGTGCCAGCAGCTTAACAGGGCCCTACAATGAGCAGTTCTTC.

V usage is TRBV9 and J usage is TRBJ1-4; 8 bases are shared with TRBD1. CDR3 size: 17 residues. V shed 4 bases and J 3 bases; nucleotides not matched to a gene: 11. Germline V gene lookup returns CDR1 SGDLS and CDR2 YYNGEE. CDR3 DNA: TGTGCCAGCAGCCCGAAACAGGGGGGGTACGCTAATGAAAAACTGTTTTTT. Translation: CASSPKQGGYANEKLFF.

This clone has just a few counts. Compared with germline, one end of the junction differs, possibly owing to a read error. This sequence joins TRBV7-9 and TRBJ1-5; 10 nucleotides agree with TRBD1. Germline CDR1 reads SEHNR; CDR2 reads FQNEAQ (reference sequence). This CDR3 contains 16 residues. CDR3 nucleotides: TGTGCCAGCAGCTCTACCCCGACAGGGGGCAAACAGCCCCAGCATTTT. Protein product: CASSSTPTGGKQPQHF.

The chain links TRBV5-1 to TRBJ2-5, with 9 bases matching TRBD2. V lost 1 base, J lost 2 bases, and 3 bases stayed unmatched. The CDR3 length is 15 residues. Germline values: CDR1 SGHRS, CDR2 YFSETQ. CDR3 in DNA: TGCGCCAGCAGCTTGCTAGCGGGGAAACAAGAGACCCAGTACTTC. It yields the protein CASSLLAGKQETQYF.

This chain connects TRBV13 to TRBJ2-7, with D unresolved. The germline V and J ends were trimmed by 4 bases and 2 bases, with 9 bases remaining between them. The CDR3 consists of 13 residues. Germline V gene lookup returns CDR1 PRHDT and CDR2 FYEKMQ (reference sequence). CDR3 in amino acids: CASSSTYTYEQYF. As DNA, the CDR3 is TGTGCCAGCAGCTCGACTTATACCTACGAGCAGTACTTC.

As concerns this clone: A junction boundary mismatches the germline segment, possibly from a read error. V and J are TRBV7-9 and TRBJ1-2; no definite D call. The germline V gene encodes CDR1 SEHNR and CDR2 FQNEAQ (reference sequence). The CDR3 runs to 10 residues. The DNA of the CDR3 is TGTTCCAGCAGCCACAGTGGCTACACCTTC. Translating it yields CSSSHSGYTF. Supplemented by reference TRBV7-9 and TRBJ1-2, the full variable domain reads DTGVSQNPRHKITKRGQNVTFRCDPISEHNRLYWYRQTLGQGPEFLTYFQNEAQLEKSRLLSDRFSAERPKGSFSTLEIQRTEQGDSAMYLCSSSHSGYTFGSGTRLTVV.

V gene TRBV5-8 combines with J gene TRBJ2-3, with a possible D match to TRBD1 (6 bases). Germline-derived CDR1 and CDR2 are SGHTS and YDEGEE. Trimming shortened V by 6 bases and J by 8 bases, and 16 bases separated the two germline ends. The CDR3 contains 13 residues. The CDR3 reads CASTPWGQGTQYF. In nucleotides, the CDR3 is TGTGCCAGCACCCCCTGGGGGCAAGGTACGCAGTATTTT.

This chain uses TRBV6-5 with TRBJ1-5; TRBD1 agrees at 8 bases. This CDR3 has 15 amino acids. The germline V gene encodes CDR1 MNHEY and CDR2 SVGAGI. The V gene end was trimmed by 6 bases and the J gene end by 4 bases; junction bases not matched to a gene: 8. CDR3 nucleotide sequence: TGTGCCAGCAGACTTACTCAGGGGGCAAATCAGCCCCAGCATTTT. Its translation is CASRLTQGANQPQHF.

The rearrangement joins TRBV5-1 to TRBJ2-5, with D maybe TRBD1 (5 bases). Judging by the DNA end, TRBJ2-7 fits better; the J call may be wrong. Per the germline V gene, CDR1 is SGHRS and CDR2 is YFSETQ. The CDR3 totals 14 residues. CDR3 protein: CASSSTGTTYEQYF. The CDR3 bases are TGCGCCAGCAGCTCCACAGGTACGACCTACGAGCAGTACTTC.

The chain has TRBV11-2 and TRBJ1-1; D is perhaps TRBD1 (6 bases). Per germline, CDR1 SGHAT and CDR2 FQNNGV. The CDR3 runs 15 residues. V lost 5 bases, J lost 2 bases, and 15 bases lay in between. CDR3 nucleotides: TGTGCCAGCAGCCCCACAGGACAGCTCAACACTGAAGCTTTCTTT. It translates to CASSPTGQLNTEAFF.

The V call is TRBV10-2, the J call TRBJ1-2, with 10 nucleotides matching TRBD1. Germline V gives CDR1 WSHSY, CDR2 SAAADI. CDR3 length: 16 residues. J gave up 4 bases and V 2 bases, and 7 bases lay outside the gene matches. CDR3 in amino acids: CASSERGQGKIYGYTF. CDR3 coding DNA: TGCGCCAGCAGTGAGAGGGGACAGGGGAAGATCTATGGCTACACCTTC.

The chain uses TRBV7-9 and TRBJ2-7; 8 positions match TRBD2. V shed 2 bases, J shed 0 bases, and the junction held 6 bases outside the gene matches. The CDR3 extends over 16 amino acids. CDR1 and CDR2 (germline): SEHNR, FQNEAQ (reference sequence). CDR3 in amino acids: CASSLPGGKSSYEQYF. The CDR3 DNA reads as TGTGCCAGCAGCTTACCGGGGGGGAAGAGCTCCTACGAGCAGTACTTC.

This clone has just one count. J is TRBJ2-3 and V is TRBV5-1, with TRBD1 matching 7 bases. The CDR3 is made up of 14 amino acids. CDR1 SGHRS and CDR2 YFSETQ come from the germline V gene. The ends lost 4 bases at V and 2 bases at J; junction bases unmatched: 4. The CDR3, as DNA: TGCGCCAGCAGCGCAACAGGGGACACAGATACGCAGTATTTT. The encoded protein is CASSATGDTDTQYF.

V usage is TRBV28 and J usage is TRBJ1-2; D is undetermined. The CDR3 contains 14 residues. The V gene lost 3 bases and the J gene lost 2 bases, with 10 bases spanning the gap. CDR1 is MDHEN, CDR2 SYDVKM, per germline. CDR3 nucleotide sequence: TGTGCCAGCAGTTTCGCGGGAGGGAACTATGGCTACACCTTC. Its translation: CASSFAGGNYGYTF.